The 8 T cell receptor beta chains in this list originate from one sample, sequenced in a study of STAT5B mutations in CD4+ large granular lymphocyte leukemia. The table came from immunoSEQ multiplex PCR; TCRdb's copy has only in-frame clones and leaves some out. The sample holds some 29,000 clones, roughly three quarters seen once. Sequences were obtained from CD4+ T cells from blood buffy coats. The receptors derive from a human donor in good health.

In nucleotides, the CDR3 is TGTGCCAGCAGCGTCGCCCTATTTTATGGCTACACCTTC. Encoded protein: CASSVALFYGYTF. The chain joins TRBV6-5 to TRBJ1-2; no reliable D call. Per the germline V gene, CDR1 is MNHEY and CDR2 is SVGAGI. The CDR3 spans 13 residues. Between the trimmed V and J ends, which lost 6 bases and 5 bases, there was a span of 13 bases.

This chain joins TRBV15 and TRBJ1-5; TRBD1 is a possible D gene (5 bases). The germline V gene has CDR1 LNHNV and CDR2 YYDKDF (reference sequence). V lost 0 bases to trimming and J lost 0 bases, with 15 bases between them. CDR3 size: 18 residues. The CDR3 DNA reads TGTGCCACCAGCAGAGATCGAACAGGTACCTATAGCAATCAGCCCCAGCATTTT. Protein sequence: CATSRDRTGTYSNQPQHF.

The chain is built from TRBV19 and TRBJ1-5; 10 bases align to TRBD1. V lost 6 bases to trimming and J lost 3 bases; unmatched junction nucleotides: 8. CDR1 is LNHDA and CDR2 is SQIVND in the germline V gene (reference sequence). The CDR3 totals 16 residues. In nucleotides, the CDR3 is TGTGCCAGTAGAGGGACAGGGGCAGGGGACAATCAGCCCCAGCATTTT. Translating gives CASRGTGAGDNQPQHF. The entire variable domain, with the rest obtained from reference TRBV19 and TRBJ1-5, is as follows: DGGITQSPKYLFRKEGQNVTLSCEQNLNHDAMYWYRQDPGQGLRLIYYSQIVNDFQKGDIAEGYSVSREKKESFPLTVTSAQKNPTAFYLCASRGTGAGDNQPQHFGDGTRLSIL.

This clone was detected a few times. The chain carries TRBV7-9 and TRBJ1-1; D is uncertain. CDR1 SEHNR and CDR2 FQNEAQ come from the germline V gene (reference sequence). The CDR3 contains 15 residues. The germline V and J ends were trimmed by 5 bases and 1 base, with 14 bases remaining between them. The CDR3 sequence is CASSPISAGNTEAFF. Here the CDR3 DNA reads TGTGCCAGCAGCCCCATCTCTGCAGGGAACACTGAAGCTTTCTTT.

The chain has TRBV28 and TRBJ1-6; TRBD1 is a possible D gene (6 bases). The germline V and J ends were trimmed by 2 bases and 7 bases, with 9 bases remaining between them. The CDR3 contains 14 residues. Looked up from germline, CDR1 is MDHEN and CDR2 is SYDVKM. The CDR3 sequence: CASSLGGLNSPLHF. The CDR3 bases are TGTGCCAGCAGTTTAGGGGGGCTGAATTCACCCCTCCACTTT.

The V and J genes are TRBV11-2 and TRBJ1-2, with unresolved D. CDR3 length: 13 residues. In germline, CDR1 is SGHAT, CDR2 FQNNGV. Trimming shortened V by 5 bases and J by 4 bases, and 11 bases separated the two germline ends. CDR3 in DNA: TGTGCCAGCAGCCAGGACGGACTCTATGGCTACACCTTC. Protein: CASSQDGLYGYTF. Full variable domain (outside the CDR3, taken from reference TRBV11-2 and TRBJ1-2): EAGVAQSPRYKIIEKRQSVAFWCNPISGHATLYWYQQILGQGPKLLIQFQNNGVVDDSQLPKDRFSAERLKGVDSTLKIQPAKLEDSAVYLCASSQDGLYGYTFGSGTRLTVV.

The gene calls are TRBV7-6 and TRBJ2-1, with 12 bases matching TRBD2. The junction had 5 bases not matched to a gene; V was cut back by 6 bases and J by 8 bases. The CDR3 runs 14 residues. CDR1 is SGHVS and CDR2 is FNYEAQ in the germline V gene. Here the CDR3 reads CASSWTSGTDEQFF. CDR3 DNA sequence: TGTGCCAGCAGTTGGACTAGCGGGACGGATGAGCAGTTCTTC. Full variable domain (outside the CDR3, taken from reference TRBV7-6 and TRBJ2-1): GAGVSQSPRYKVTKRGQDVALRCDPISGHVSLYWYRQALGQGPEFLTYFNYEAQQDKSGLPNDRFSAERPEGSISTLTIQRTEQRDSAMYRCASSWTSGTDEQFFGPGTRLTVL.

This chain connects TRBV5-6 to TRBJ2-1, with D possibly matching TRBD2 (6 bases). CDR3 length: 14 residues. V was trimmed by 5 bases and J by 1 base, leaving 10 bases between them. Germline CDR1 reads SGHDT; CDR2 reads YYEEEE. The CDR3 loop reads CASSGGRSYNEQFF. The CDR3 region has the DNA TGTGCCAGCAGTGGGGGGAGGTCCTACAATGAGCAGTTCTTC.